This T cell receptor (beta chain) is drawn from a study of beta chain features in type 1 diabetes. Reverse transcribing all isolated RNA meant expressed TCRB transcripts were sequenced. Samples of naive, central memory and regulatory T cells yielded a mean of about 3.9 million reads. Sequenced by immunoSEQ multiplex PCR; TCRdb stores in-frame clones only, minus some. The sample consists of 150,000 to 200,000 clones, around 9.7% of them appearing once. Notes on the study in general: Moderate but significant shortening of TCRB CDR3s was recorded in all four CD4+ subsets from Type 1 diabetes patients. In the patient group, naive, central memory and Treg TCRB repertoires seemed more alike than in the healthy donor group. cDNA sequencing could over-represent cells with high TCR expression.

Points on this clone: The antigen is undetermined.

The sequence came from a woman under 40 with type 1 diabetes. Input material: central memory CD4+ T cells from blood.

The CDR3 coding sequence is TGTGCCAGCAGTGAAGGAGCTAGCGAGCCCTACGAGCAGTACTTC. It is translated as CASSEGASEPYEQYF. The V gene is TRBV2, the J gene TRBJ2-7; tentative D call: TRBD2 (6 bases). V lost 1 base to trimming and J lost 2 bases, with 12 bases between them. This CDR3 has 15 amino acids. Per the germline V gene, CDR1 is SNHLY and CDR2 is FYNNEI.